The next 12 T cell receptor beta chains were all read from a single sample in a study of T cells in Graves' hyperthyroidism and ophthalmopathy. TCR beta CDR3 sequences were amplified from RNA transcripts. The HTBI primer set drove a first-round RT-PCR of the TCR CDR3. From the multiplex PCR reads, TCRdb called clonotypes with MiXCR, one entry per CDR3 protein. This table holds 490,000 or so distinct CDR3 sequences, 20% to 25% found once. Sequencing was carried out using blood. The source is a woman aged 70-85 years with Graves' ophthalmopathy.

The V and J genes are TRBV10-3 and TRBJ1-1, with 8 bases aligning to TRBD1. The CDR3 consists of 15 residues. Germline V lookup: CDR1 ENHRY, CDR2 SYGVKD. V dropped 8 bases and J dropped 6; count of bases not matched to a gene: 14. The CDR3 loop reads CAIAADSGGRAEAFF. The CDR3 nucleotides read TGTGCCATCGCGGCTGATTCAGGGGGCCGCGCTGAAGCTTTCTTT.

The rearrangement uses TRBV19 and TRBJ1-5; no definite D call. Germline CDR1 LNHDA, CDR2 SQIVND (reference sequence). V was pared by 5 bases and J by 3 bases, with 11 bases between. The CDR3 is 14 amino acids. The CDR3 region is CASSHRVLNQPQHF. The CDR3 nucleotides read TGTGCCAGTAGTCACCGGGTTCTCAATCAGCCCCAGCATTTT. The full variable domain, rest sourced from reference TRBV19 and TRBJ1-5, is DGGITQSPKYLFRKEGQNVTLSCEQNLNHDAMYWYRQDPGQGLRLIYYSQIVNDFQKGDIAEGYSVSREKKESFPLTVTSAQKNPTAFYLCASSHRVLNQPQHFGDGTRLSIL.

There are many counts of this clonotype. The rearrangement joins TRBV19 to TRBJ2-3, with D perhaps assigned TRBD1 or TRBD2 (5 bases each). From germline, CDR1 is LNHDA and CDR2 SQIVND (reference sequence). The CDR3 has 14 amino acids. Trimming shortened V by 6 bases and J by 8 bases, and 18 bases separated the two germline ends. The CDR3 DNA reads TGTGCCAGTAGGTCGACGGCTGGGGGAGTTACGCAGTATTTT. This sequence encodes CASRSTAGGVTQYF.

This clonotype was seen only a few times. This rearrangement joins TRBV9 to TRBJ1-1; D unresolved. Trimming cost V 0 bases and J 1 base, with 4 bases left between them. Germline V CDR1 and CDR2: SGDLS, YYNGEE. The CDR3 covers 13 residues. The CDR3 region has the DNA TGTGCCAGCAGCGTAGATCAGAACACTGAAGCTTTCTTT. This sequence encodes CASSVDQNTEAFF.

This clonotype was seen many times. The chain carries TRBV18 and TRBJ2-5; D possibly corresponds to TRBD1 (6 bases). The germline CDR1 and CDR2 sequences are KGHSH and LQKENI. The CDR3 covers 13 residues. V was shortened by 6 bases and J by 2 bases, with 10 bases between the two germline ends. The CDR3 protein is CASSRGTQETQYF. The CDR3 region has the DNA TGTGCCAGCTCCCGAGGGACACAAGAGACCCAGTACTTC.

The V gene is TRBV20-1, the J gene TRBJ1-6; the D gene is possibly TRBD1 (6 bases). Germline V gives CDR1 DFQATT, CDR2 SNEGSKA (reference sequence). With 0 bases removed from V and 8 bases from J, the gap between germline ends came to 11 bases. This CDR3 region has 14 residues. This chain's CDR3 is CSARDGQSYSPLHF. DNA of the CDR3: TGCAGTGCTAGAGACGGACAGAGTTATTCACCCCTCCACTTT.

The chain carries TRBV27 and TRBJ2-1; 14 positions match TRBD2. Germline CDR1 is MNHEY and CDR2 is SMNVEV (reference sequence). Unmatched junction bases numbered 9, after V lost 5 bases and J lost 6 bases. The CDR3 has 17 residues. The CDR3 DNA is TGTGCCAGCAGTACGGTTGGGGGACTAGCGGGAGTCAATGAGCAGTTCTTC. It codes for CASSTVGGLAGVNEQFF.

The V call is TRBV29-1, the J call TRBJ2-7; 10 bases map to TRBD2. Germline values: CDR1 SQVTM, CDR2 ANQGSEA. This CDR3 is 14 amino acids long. V dropped 8 bases and J dropped 5; count of bases not matched to a gene: 12. The CDR3 DNA sequence: TGCAGCCCACCGCGGGTAGCGGGAGGCCACGAGCAGTACTTC. The encoded protein is CSPPRVAGGHEQYF.

This chain links TRBV10-3 with TRBJ1-5; 8 bases are a match to TRBD1. The CDR3 totals 13 residues. The trim removed 6 bases at V and 7 bases at J, leaving 5 bases unmatched. The germline gives CDR1 ENHRY, CDR2 SYGVKD. This CDR3 reads CAIRDRVSQPQHF. In DNA form, the CDR3 reads TGTGCCATCAGGGACAGGGTAAGCCAGCCCCAGCATTTT.

This clonotype was seen more than once but under ten times. The chain recombines TRBV5-1 with TRBJ1-4; D remains unclear. The CDR3 length is 16 residues. CDR1 SGHRS and CDR2 YFSETQ come from the germline V gene. Deletions cut 1 base from V and 0 bases from J, with 10 bases between. The CDR3 loop is CASSLTGDTTNEKLFF. Here the CDR3 DNA reads TGCGCCAGCAGCTTGACGGGCGACACAACTAATGAAAAACTGTTTTTT.

This clonotype was observed at least ten times. This sequence joins TRBV2 and TRBJ1-4; perhaps TRBD1 as D (6 bases). This CDR3 is 14 amino acids long. V lost 6 bases to trimming and J lost 6 bases, with 14 bases between them. Germline loops: CDR1 SNHLY, CDR2 FYNNEI. The CDR3 DNA follows: TGTGCCAGCAGAAAACAGGGTAGTTATGAAAAACTGTTTTTT. As protein: CASRKQGSYEKLFF.

This rearrangement joins TRBV19 to TRBJ1-5; D ambiguous. The length of the CDR3 is 13 residues. V was pared by 3 bases and J by 7 bases, with 10 bases between. Looked up from germline, CDR1 is LNHDA and CDR2 is SQIVND (reference sequence). In DNA, the CDR3 is TGTGCCAGTAGTATTAGGGTTGGGCAGCCCCAGCATTTT. Protein sequence: CASSIRVGQPQHF.